Below, 30 T cell receptor beta chains from the same sample are listed, as sequenced in a study of blood T cell repertoires in COVID-19. TCRdb's table, derived via immunoSEQ multiplex PCR, lists solely in-frame clones and lacks some. The sample records around 60,000 clones, over 80% being singletons. The sample comprised peripheral blood. The source of these receptors is an elderly woman with acute or convalescent COVID-19.

The chain recombines TRBV2 with TRBJ1-4, with a tentative D call TRBD1 (6 bases). With 5 bases removed from V and 3 bases from J, the gap between germline ends came to 10 bases. The CDR3 has 14 residues. Germline V gene data show CDR1 as SNHLY and CDR2 as FYNNEI. In DNA form, the CDR3 reads TGTGCCAGCAGTCAGGGGCGAGCTAATGAAAAACTGTTTTTT. Protein sequence: CASSQGRANEKLFF. Using reference TRBV2 and TRBJ1-4 for the parts outside the CDR3, the full variable domain is EPEVTQTPSHQVTQMGQEVILRCVPISNHLYFYWYRQILGQKVEFLVSFYNNEISEKSEIFDDQFSVERPDGSNFTLKIRSTKLEDSAMYFCASSQGRANEKLFFGSGTQLSVL.

This chain connects TRBV11-2 to TRBJ2-7; TRBD1 matches 8 bases. This CDR3 is built from 15 residues. The germline V gene has CDR1 SGHAT and CDR2 FQNNGV. V trimming: 5 bases; J trimming: 6 bases; junction bases outside the gene matches: 12. CDR3 residues: CASSASSQGAGEQYF. CDR3 nucleotides: TGTGCCAGCAGCGCATCGTCCCAGGGGGCGGGCGAGCAGTACTTC.

The rearrangement joins TRBV7-2 to TRBJ1-2, with 8 nucleotides matching TRBD1. J lost 4 bases, V lost 4 bases, and 14 bases had no gene match. CDR1 and CDR2 (germline): SGHTA, FQGNSA. This CDR3 contains 17 residues. The CDR3 nucleotides read TGTGCCAGCAGCTCACAGGGGGGAGTCGGGAGGAGCTATGGCTACACCTTC. Translation: CASSSQGGVGRSYGYTF. Full variable domain (missing parts from reference TRBV7-2 and TRBJ1-2): GAGVSQSPSNKVTEKGKDVELRCDPISGHTALYWYRQSLGQGLEFLIYFQGNSAPDKSGLPSDRFSAERTGGSVSTLTIQRTQQEDSAVYLCASSSQGGVGRSYGYTFGSGTRLTVV.

This clone was seen only a few times. The V and J genes are TRBV18 and TRBJ1-6, with D perhaps TRBD1 (6 bases). CDR1 and CDR2 (germline): KGHSH, LQKENI. This CDR3 contains 14 residues. V was clipped by 6 bases and J by 8 bases, with 14 bases between them. The CDR3 DNA reads TGTGCCAGCTCGGTGCAGGGGATGGATTCACCCCTCCACTTT. Translation: CASSVQGMDSPLHF.

The chain combines TRBV5-1 with TRBJ2-1, with 8 positions matching TRBD1. The CDR3 is made up of 15 amino acids. Trimming cost V 0 bases and J 8 bases; bases outside gene matches: 7. From germline, CDR1 is SGHRS and CDR2 YFSETQ. CDR3 DNA: TGCGCCAGCAGCTTGGAACAGGGGGGTCTCGATGAGCAGTTCTTC. Translated, it gives CASSLEQGGLDEQFF. Together with reference TRBV5-1 and TRBJ2-1, the CDR3 gives the full variable domain: KAGVTQTPRYLIKTRGQQVTLSCSPISGHRSVSWYQQTPGQGLQFLFEYFSETQRNKGNFPGRFSGRQFSNSRSEMNVSTLELGDSALYLCASSLEQGGLDEQFFGPGTRLTVL.

V gene TRBV28 combines with J gene TRBJ2-7, with D possibly being TRBD1 (7 bases). CDR3 length: 13 amino acids. Per germline, CDR1 MDHEN and CDR2 SYDVKM. V was cut by 7 bases and J by 2 bases, with 12 bases left in between. In nucleotides, the CDR3 is TGTGCCAGCACGAGGAGGGGGCCCTACGAGCAGTACTTC. Translated: CASTRRGPYEQYF.

The chain carries TRBV27 and TRBJ1-1, with unresolved D. The length of the CDR3 is 17 residues. V dropped 4 bases and J dropped 5 bases, with 23 bases sitting between them. CDR1 is MNHEY, CDR2 SMNVEV, per germline (reference sequence). The CDR3 DNA is TGTGCCAGCAGTTCAAGCAGGCCCGGCTTGGGTTGGACTGAAGCTTTCTTT. It encodes CASSSSRPGLGWTEAFF.

The chain combines TRBV9 with TRBJ2-1; 9 positions agree with TRBD1. With 4 bases clipped from V and 8 bases from J, the junction kept 13 bases outside the gene matches. The CDR3 extends over 16 amino acids. CDR1 is SGDLS and CDR2 is YYNGEE in the germline V gene. In DNA, the CDR3 is TGTGCCAGCAGCTCCCCCGGACAGGGGACGTGGCATGAGCAGTTCTTC. Encoded protein: CASSSPGQGTWHEQFF.

This chain links TRBV5-5 with TRBJ1-2, with 12 bases aligning to TRBD1. The CDR3 is made up of 14 amino acids. The germline gives CDR1 SGHKS, CDR2 YYEKEE (reference sequence). V was pared by 0 bases and J by 8 bases, with 2 bases of the junction left unmatched. Written as DNA, the CDR3 is TGTGCCAGCAGCTTGGGGGACAGGGGGCGAGGCTACACCTTC. Amino acids: CASSLGDRGRGYTF.

The chain couples TRBV27 to TRBJ1-1, with 9 bases lining up with TRBD1. The germline V gene has CDR1 MNHEY and CDR2 SMNVEV (reference sequence). V was clipped by 5 bases and J by 4 bases; unmatched bases: 17. CDR3 length equals 18 residues. CDR3 sequence: CASSLAGTGFFVGTEAFF. The CDR3 DNA sequence: TGTGCCAGCAGTCTCGCCGGGACAGGGTTTTTCGTTGGCACTGAAGCTTTCTTT.

This clone was observed a single time. The rearrangement links TRBV28 to TRBJ2-7; 7 bases line up with TRBD1. The CDR3 covers 13 residues. CDR1 MDHEN and CDR2 SYDVKM come from the germline V gene. V shed 10 bases and J 9 bases; nucleotides not matched to a gene: 15. CDR3 in amino acids: CATRDSVEGGQYF. CDR3 DNA sequence: TGTGCCACCAGGGACAGTGTAGAAGGTGGGCAGTACTTC.

This rearrangement joins TRBV18 to TRBJ2-7; D is perhaps TRBD2 (5 bases). Trimming took 2 bases from V and 4 from J, leaving 15 bases between them. CDR3 size: 15 residues. CDR1 KGHSH and CDR2 LQKENI come from the germline V gene. The CDR3 loop reads CASSPGVAKVYEQYF. CDR3 nucleotides: TGTGCCAGCTCACCAGGAGTAGCGAAGGTGTACGAGCAGTACTTC.

The genes are TRBV15 and TRBJ1-5; D is unclear. CDR1 LNHNV and CDR2 YYDKDF come from the germline V gene (reference sequence). The V and J ends lost 1 base and 2 bases respectively, with 12 bases between them. CDR3 length: 16 residues. CDR3 sequence reads: CATSRGFGGGNQPQHF. For the CDR3, the DNA is TGTGCCACCAGCAGAGGGTTCGGCGGAGGCAATCAGCCCCAGCATTTT.

The chain is built from TRBV20-1 and TRBJ1-2; 7 bases agree with TRBD1. J lost 0 bases, V lost 3 bases, and 7 bases had no gene match. From germline, CDR1 is DFQATT and CDR2 SNEGSKA (reference sequence). This CDR3 region has 15 residues. The CDR3 coding sequence is TGCAGTGCTAGTGGGGCAGGGGGTACTAACTATGGCTACACCTTC. Encoded protein: CSASGAGGTNYGYTF.

The chain uses TRBV5-1 and TRBJ2-3; TRBD1 agrees at 10 bases. CDR1 and CDR2 (germline): SGHRS, YFSETQ. CDR3 length: 15 residues. Losses at the gene ends were 6 bases for V and 8 bases for J; bases not matched to a gene: 12. CDR3 loop: CASNPSAGTGATQYF. The CDR3 DNA follows: TGCGCCAGCAACCCGTCGGCCGGGACAGGGGCTACGCAGTATTTT.

J is TRBJ1-2 and V is TRBV7-2; D may be TRBD1 (5 bases). Between the trimmed V and J ends, which lost 7 bases and 2 bases, there was a span of 14 bases. The CDR3 totals 14 residues. CDR1 and CDR2 from the germline V gene are SGHTA and FQGNSA. The CDR3 DNA sequence: TGTGCCAGCATCATCGTTGGGGGGAACTATGGCTACACCTTC. This translates into CASIIVGGNYGYTF.

V is TRBV19 and J is TRBJ2-7, with D possibly being TRBD1 (5 bases). V was trimmed by 2 bases and J by 6 bases, leaving 11 bases between them. Germline assignment: CDR1 LNHDA and CDR2 SQIVND (reference sequence). The CDR3 extends over 13 amino acids. The CDR3 region has the DNA TGTGCCAGTAGTATACGACAGTCGGGCGAGCAGTACTTC. Its protein is CASSIRQSGEQYF. Based on the CDR3 plus reference TRBV19 and TRBJ2-7, the full variable domain is DGGITQSPKYLFRKEGQNVTLSCEQNLNHDAMYWYRQDPGQGLRLIYYSQIVNDFQKGDIAEGYSVSREKKESFPLTVTSAQKNPTAFYLCASSIRQSGEQYFGPGTRLTVT.

The CDR3: CASSPGQSSTDTQYF. DNA of the CDR3: TGTGCCAGCAGCCCTGGCCAGTCTAGCACAGATACGCAGTATTTT. This rearrangement joins TRBV27 to TRBJ2-3; no clear D. The CDR3 spans 15 residues. Trimming left V 6 bases short and J 0 bases short, with 13 bases between. Germline V gene data show CDR1 as MNHEY and CDR2 as SMNVEV (reference sequence).

The chain combines TRBV19 with TRBJ2-7; 8 nucleotides line up with TRBD1. Trimming cost V 5 bases and J 0 bases; bases outside gene matches: 3. Per germline, CDR1 LNHDA and CDR2 SQIVND (reference sequence). The CDR3 is 14 residues long. DNA for the CDR3: TGTGCCAGTAGTTTCGGACAGGGCTCCTACGAGCAGTACTTC. It translates to CASSFGQGSYEQYF.

This clone occurred once. The V and J genes are TRBV7-9 and TRBJ1-1, with unresolved D. This CDR3 has 13 residues. The V end was cut by 2 bases, the J end by 0 bases, with 4 bases between. Germline lookup yields CDR1 SEHNR and CDR2 FQNEAQ (reference sequence). The CDR3 DNA reads TGTGCCAGCAGCTTAATATTGAACACTGAAGCTTTCTTT. It is translated as CASSLILNTEAFF.

This chain connects TRBV29-1 to TRBJ2-7; 8 nucleotides match TRBD1. The CDR3 totals 13 residues. V gave up 4 bases and J gave up 3 bases; unmatched junction bases: 5. The germline V gene encodes CDR1 SQVTM and CDR2 ANQGSEA. CDR3 amino acids: CSVAGGQIYEQYF. CDR3 bases: TGCAGCGTTGCAGGGGGCCAGATCTACGAGCAGTACTTC.

In DNA, the CDR3 is TGTGCCAGCAGTGAAGCACTAGCGGGGAGTTCGCAAGAGACCCAGTACTTC. It codes for CASSEALAGSSQETQYF. V usage is TRBV6-1 and J usage is TRBJ2-5; 10 bases agree with TRBD2. The CDR3 covers 17 residues. The V and J ends lost 0 bases and 2 bases, in that order; junction bases with no gene match: 6. From germline, CDR1 is MNHNS and CDR2 SASEGT.

The CDR3 reads CASSPSAGNYGYTF. The CDR3 DNA reads TGCGCCAGCAGCCCTTCCGCCGGGAACTATGGCTACACCTTC. This chain uses TRBV5-1 with TRBJ1-2; D is unresolved. Per the germline V gene, CDR1 is SGHRS and CDR2 is YFSETQ. Trimming stripped 4 bases from V and 2 bases from J, with 12 bases between. This CDR3 is 14 amino acids long.

This clone was seen just once. This chain connects TRBV28 to TRBJ1-5; 7 bases match TRBD1. The germline CDR1 and CDR2 sequences are MDHEN and SYDVKM. The CDR3 has 15 residues. Trimming at V came to 10 bases and at J to 4 bases, leaving 13 bases not matched to a gene. CDR3 loop: CAITPTGATNQPQHF. The CDR3 DNA is TGTGCCATCACGCCTACAGGGGCCACTAATCAGCCCCAGCATTTT.

This clone was counted between two and nine times. The V gene is TRBV9, the J gene TRBJ1-4; weak D call: TRBD1 (5 bases). The germline V gene encodes CDR1 SGDLS and CDR2 YYNGEE. V was cut by 4 bases and J by 6 bases, with 16 bases left in between. The CDR3 loop spans 15 amino acids. CDR3 loop: CASSWAGLPDEKLFF. CDR3 in DNA: TGTGCCAGCAGCTGGGCGGGACTTCCCGATGAAAAACTGTTTTTT.

The V and J genes are TRBV30 and TRBJ1-2; the D gene is possibly TRBD1 (5 bases). The CDR3 length is 12 residues. Per the germline V gene, CDR1 is GTSNPN and CDR2 is SVGIG (reference sequence). V gave up 2 bases and J gave up 5 bases, with 9 bases separating them. In nucleotides, the CDR3 is TGTGCCTGGAGTTCCGGGGGGTATGGCTACACCTTC. This encodes CAWSSGGYGYTF.

The chain combines TRBV5-5 with TRBJ2-3; possible D gene TRBD1, 6 bases. The CDR3 is made up of 15 amino acids. Germline V gives CDR1 SGHKS, CDR2 YYEKEE (reference sequence). With 1 base removed from V and 2 bases from J, the gap between germline ends came to 11 bases. The chain's CDR3 is CASSLLGGVTDTQYF. The CDR3 nucleotides are TGTGCCAGCAGCTTGCTTGGGGGCGTCACAGATACGCAGTATTTT.

The V call is TRBV19, the J call TRBJ1-6; a possible D gene is TRBD1 (5 bases). V dropped 8 bases and J dropped 9 bases, with 11 bases sitting between them. The CDR3 has 12 amino acids. The germline V gene encodes CDR1 LNHDA and CDR2 SQIVND (reference sequence). The CDR3 DNA sequence: TGTGCCAGTGAGAGCCAGGGTTCACCCCTCCACTTT. Translation: CASESQGSPLHF.

The rearrangement links TRBV6-5 to TRBJ1-1; D unclear. Germline V lookup: CDR1 MNHEY, CDR2 SVGAGI. The CDR3 is made up of 12 amino acids. Trimming shortened V by 8 bases and J by 0 bases, and 7 bases separated the two germline ends. CDR3 nucleotide sequence: TGTGCCAGCCAATACATGAACACTGAAGCTTTCTTT. Encoded protein: CASQYMNTEAFF.

This clone appeared a single time. The chain recombines TRBV19 with TRBJ1-2; a weak D match, TRBD1 (6 bases). Germline CDR1 LNHDA, CDR2 SQIVND (reference sequence). V lost 7 bases and J lost 7, with 31 bases in between. This CDR3 is built from 18 residues. As DNA, the CDR3 is TGTGCCAGTACCCAAGGGTGGTCAGGGGATGGTTTCTCTCCTGGCTACACCTTC. This sequence encodes CASTQGWSGDGFSPGYTF.